This T cell receptor (beta chain) was sequenced for a study of cytomegalovirus exposure and HLA in healthy donors. Study findings and constraints: HLA alleles showed associations with about 15,000 TCR beta sequences in a later analysis, at a 0.05 false discovery rate. Associated with cytomegalovirus, according to the listing, were fewer than 200 TCR beta chains. About 87% or about 30% of the time was how often most TCR beta V segments were productive, according to an earlier analysis.

Comment on this clone: Antigen: not known.

Germline lookup yields CDR1 ENHRY and CDR2 SYGVKD. Deletions cut 9 bases from V and 7 bases from J, with 12 bases between. The CDR3 totals 12 residues. 13 Jbeta primers and 60 Vbeta primers were used for the PCR. In the authors' methods: The authors later counted roughly 76 million unique TCR beta chains, approximately 10 million of them shared. Generated by immunoSEQ multiplex PCR, the TCRdb table keeps only in-frame clones and is missing some. V and J calls and clone size follow that table, whereas D and trimming were derived from the DNA. The table records around 100,000 clones, around 84% of them present only once.

The TCR originated in a man aged 25-45 years in good health and CMV-seropositive. The gene calls are TRBV10-3 and TRBJ2-2, with D uncertain. The sample was PBMCs. The CDR3 spells CAILPPGGELFF. For the CDR3, the DNA is TGTGCCATACTACCTCCGGGCGGGGAGCTGTTTTTT.